These 22 T cell receptor beta chains share one sample of origin, sequenced in a study of blood T cell repertoires in COVID-19. Generated by immunoSEQ multiplex PCR, the TCRdb table keeps only in-frame clones and is missing some. In the table there are about 94,000 clones, roughly 80% of which are singletons. Sequenced: peripheral blood. Receptors were obtained from a human donor in a cohort sampled during active COVID-19.

The genes are TRBV18 and TRBJ2-1; 11 bases line up with TRBD2. Germline V gene data show CDR1 as KGHSH and CDR2 as LQKENI. This CDR3 has 16 amino acids. Germline trimming cut 4 bases from V and 5 bases from J; bases unmatched to any gene: 7. DNA of the CDR3: TGTGCCAGCTCACAGCCGGGACTAGCGGAGAACAATGAGCAGTTCTTC. It encodes CASSQPGLAENNEQFF. Full variable domain (remainder filled in from reference TRBV18 and TRBJ2-1): NAGVMQNPRHLVRRRGQEARLRCSPMKGHSHVYWYRQLPEEGLKFMVYLQKENIIDESGMPKERFSAEFPKEGPSILRIQQVVRGDSAAYFCASSQPGLAENNEQFFGPGTRLTVL.

The V call is TRBV28, the J call TRBJ1-1; D gene ambiguous. CDR3 length: 14 residues. V was shortened by 1 base and J by 4 bases, with 10 bases between the two germline ends. Germline V lookup: CDR1 MDHEN, CDR2 SYDVKM. Written as DNA, the CDR3 is TGTGCCAGCAGTTTATCGGGCGCGGGCACTGAAGCTTTCTTT. It yields the protein CASSLSGAGTEAFF.

The gene calls are TRBV11-3 and TRBJ2-1, with 7 positions matching TRBD1. CDR3 length equals 16 residues. Per the germline V gene, CDR1 is SGHNT and CDR2 is YENEEA. Unmatched junction bases numbered 4, after V lost 0 bases and J lost 2 bases. CDR3 DNA sequence: TGTGCCAGCAGCTTAGAGGCCAGGGGGACCTACAATGAGCAGTTCTTC. This sequence encodes CASSLEARGTYNEQFF.

This CDR3 reads CASSSGRGDYEQYF. The CDR3 nucleotides read TGCGCCAGCAGCTCAGGGAGGGGGGATTACGAGCAGTACTTC. V gene TRBV5-1 combines with J gene TRBJ2-7; the D gene is possibly TRBD2 (7 bases). Trimming left V 3 bases short and J 4 bases short, with 14 bases between. The germline gives CDR1 SGHRS, CDR2 YFSETQ. This CDR3 is built from 14 residues.

The V gene is TRBV7-2, the J gene TRBJ1-1, with D maybe TRBD1 (5 bases). Germline V gene lookup returns CDR1 SGHTA and CDR2 FQGNSA. Trimming pared 1 base from V and 1 base from J, leaving 10 bases between. The CDR3 length is 15 residues. The CDR3 sequence: CASSLVGGGNTEAFF. The CDR3 coding sequence is TGTGCCAGCAGCTTAGTCGGGGGGGGGAACACTGAAGCTTTCTTT.

The chain couples TRBV15 to TRBJ2-3; TRBD2 aligns across 9 bases. V was clipped by 0 bases and J by 15 bases; unmatched bases: 7. The germline CDR1 and CDR2 sequences are LNHNV and YYDKDF (reference sequence). The CDR3 has 13 residues. Written as DNA, the CDR3 is TGTGCCACCAGCAGAGATCAAGGGACTAGCTGCTATTTT. Protein product: CATSRDQGTSCYF.

V gene TRBV27 combines with J gene TRBJ1-5; D is undetermined. The CDR3 is 15 residues long. The germline gives CDR1 MNHEY, CDR2 SMNVEV (reference sequence). The V gene lost 3 bases and the J gene lost 2 bases, with 11 bases spanning the gap. CDR3 nucleotide sequence: TGTGCCAGCAGTTTTTCCCCTTTTGGCAATCAGCCCCAGCATTTT. As protein: CASSFSPFGNQPQHF.

This chain links TRBV7-3 with TRBJ2-2, with TRBD2 matching over 13 bases. Looked up from germline, CDR1 is SGHTA and CDR2 is FQGTGA. The CDR3 consists of 16 residues. V trimming: 5 bases; J trimming: 4 bases; junction bases outside the gene matches: 4. The CDR3 reads CASSRTSGRGTGELFF. The CDR3, as DNA: TGTGCCAGCAGCCGAACTAGCGGGAGGGGCACCGGGGAGCTGTTTTTT.

This rearrangement joins TRBV10-2 to TRBJ2-7; 14 bases match TRBD2. The CDR3 spans 16 residues. V lost 8 bases and J lost 2; bases outside the gene matches: 8. Germline V gives CDR1 WSHSY, CDR2 SAAADI. The CDR3 bases are TGCGCCAGCGAGGTGAGACTAGCGGGAGGGGCCTACGAGCAGTACTTC. It specifies CASEVRLAGGAYEQYF.

This clone has a single count. The V and J genes are TRBV30 and TRBJ1-1; D is unresolved. This CDR3 contains 13 residues. CDR1 is GTSNPN and CDR2 is SVGIG in the germline V gene (reference sequence). Trimming shortened V by 0 bases and J by 3 bases, and 8 bases separated the two germline ends. For the CDR3, the DNA is TGTGCCTGGAGTGTAACCAGATACACTGAAGCTTTCTTT. Protein product: CAWSVTRYTEAFF.

The chain has TRBV7-6 and TRBJ2-7, with 10 bases identical to TRBD2. Trimming removed 5 bases from V and 2 bases from J; junction bases left unmatched: 9. Germline CDR1 SGHVS, CDR2 FNYEAQ. CDR3 length equals 16 residues. CDR3 residues: CASSPRGTSDTYEQYF. The CDR3 coding sequence is TGTGCCAGCAGCCCCCGAGGGACTAGCGACACCTACGAGCAGTACTTC.

This chain uses TRBV7-9 with TRBJ2-5; 7 nucleotides agree with TRBD1. Trimming took 8 bases from V and 5 from J; bases not matched to a gene: 11. Germline-derived CDR1 and CDR2 are SEHNR and FQNEAQ (reference sequence). The CDR3 covers 14 residues. The CDR3 loop is CASGTGQRGETQYF. The CDR3 DNA is TGTGCCAGCGGTACGGGACAGCGAGGGGAGACCCAGTACTTC.

The V and J genes are TRBV3-1 (or the pseudogene TRBV3-2) and TRBJ2-7, with 9 bases lining up with TRBD2. CDR1 LGHDT and CDR2 YNNKEL come from the germline V gene (reference sequence). V was clipped by 4 bases and J by 4 bases; unmatched bases: 14. This CDR3 has 17 amino acids. The CDR3 region is CASSPPNMGTSKYEQYF. The CDR3 DNA follows: TGTGCCAGCAGCCCCCCAAATATGGGGACTAGCAAGTACGAGCAGTACTTC.

DNA for the CDR3: TGTGCCAGCAGCCTACAGGGGGCTGGTGAGCAGTACTTC. Its protein is CASSLQGAGEQYF. The V gene is TRBV12-3 or TRBV12-4, the J gene TRBJ2-7; 9 bases align to TRBD1. V lost 6 bases to trimming and J lost 7 bases; unmatched junction nucleotides: 7. This CDR3 is 13 amino acids long.

V and J are TRBV20-1 and TRBJ1-1; D is unclear. CDR3 size: 12 residues. Germline CDR1 reads DFQATT; CDR2 reads SNEGSKA (reference sequence). V was cut by 5 bases and J by 11 bases, with 18 bases left in between. DNA of the CDR3: TGCAGTGCTCGTGATGGGAGCAGAGAGGCTTTCTTT. It yields the protein CSARDGSREAFF.

The rearrangement links TRBV7-2 to TRBJ1-4; D gene unclear. Germline V lookup: CDR1 SGHTA, CDR2 FQGNSA. Trimming took 1 base from V and 6 from J, leaving 12 bases between them. This CDR3 spans 15 amino acids. CDR3 DNA sequence: TGTGCCAGCAGCTTAGTATACGGGGTAGATGAAAAACTGTTTTTT. Amino acids: CASSLVYGVDEKLFF. Combining the CDR3 with reference TRBV7-2 and TRBJ1-4 gives the whole variable domain GAGVSQSPSNKVTEKGKDVELRCDPISGHTALYWYRQSLGQGLEFLIYFQGNSAPDKSGLPSDRFSAERTGGSVSTLTIQRTQQEDSAVYLCASSLVYGVDEKLFFGSGTQLSVL.

This clone was seen more than once but under ten times. The V and J genes are TRBV18 and TRBJ1-1; 10 bases align to TRBD1. The CDR3 sequence is 13 residues long. The V gene end was trimmed by 7 bases and the J gene end by 4 bases; junction bases not matched to a gene: 3. Germline values: CDR1 KGHSH, CDR2 LQKENI. The CDR3: CASLRDRGTEAFF. The CDR3 region has the DNA TGTGCCAGCTTGAGGGACAGGGGCACTGAAGCTTTCTTT.

This CDR3 reads CASSPAGTIRNEQYF. In nucleotides, the CDR3 is TGTGCCAGCTCACCGGCCGGGACTATAAGGAACGAGCAGTACTTC. The V call is TRBV18, the J call TRBJ2-7; 7 bases align to TRBD2. V trimming: 3 bases; J trimming: 5 bases; junction bases outside the gene matches: 10. CDR1 is KGHSH, CDR2 LQKENI, per germline. The CDR3 totals 15 residues.

J is TRBJ2-5 and V is TRBV7-9, with D hard to call. V lost 1 base to trimming and J lost 5 bases, with 5 bases between them. Germline V lookup: CDR1 SEHNR, CDR2 FQNEAQ (reference sequence). This CDR3 comprises 12 residues. The CDR3 sequence: CASSLDLETQYF. In DNA, the CDR3 is TGTGCCAGCAGCTTAGATCTGGAGACCCAGTACTTC.

The V gene is TRBV30, the J gene TRBJ1-1; no definite D call. The CDR3 length is 13 residues. Germline assignment: CDR1 GTSNPN and CDR2 SVGIG (reference sequence). Trimming removed 1 base at V and 1 base at J, with 7 bases between. CDR3 residues: CAWSGTQNTEAFF. For the CDR3, the DNA is TGTGCCTGGAGTGGAACACAGAACACTGAAGCTTTCTTT.

The V call is TRBV24-1, the J call TRBJ2-2; 7 positions agree with TRBD1. Germline V gene lookup returns CDR1 KGHDR and CDR2 SFDVKD. After removal of 0 bases from V and 11 bases from J, the junction contained 8 bases not matched to a gene. This CDR3 has 15 amino acids. CDR3: CATSDLGTANPELFF. The CDR3 DNA reads as TGTGCCACCAGTGATTTGGGGACAGCCAATCCTGAGCTGTTTTTT.

The chain recombines TRBV21-1 with TRBJ1-1; TRBD1 reflects the table's D call only, with no check against the DNA. TRBV21-1 is tagged as a pseudogene. The CDR3 runs 16 residues. The CDR3 DNA sequence: TGTGCCAGCAGCAAAGACGGGCAGGGGAGAGGCACTGAAGCTTTCTTT. Its translation: CASSKDGQGRGTEAFF.